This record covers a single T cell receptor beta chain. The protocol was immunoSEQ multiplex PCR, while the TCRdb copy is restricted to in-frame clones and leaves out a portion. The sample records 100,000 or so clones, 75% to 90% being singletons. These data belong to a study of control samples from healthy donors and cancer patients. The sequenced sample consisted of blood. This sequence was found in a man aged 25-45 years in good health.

The chain's CDR3 is CASSERGGGVTEAFF. The CDR3 DNA reads as TGTGCCAGCAGTGAAAGAGGGGGAGGTGTGACTGAAGCTTTCTTT. V is TRBV6-1 and J is TRBJ1-1, with D maybe TRBD1 (6 bases). Germline values: CDR1 MNHNS, CDR2 SASEGT. Trimming stripped 2 bases from V and 5 bases from J, with 15 bases between. There are 15 residues in the CDR3.